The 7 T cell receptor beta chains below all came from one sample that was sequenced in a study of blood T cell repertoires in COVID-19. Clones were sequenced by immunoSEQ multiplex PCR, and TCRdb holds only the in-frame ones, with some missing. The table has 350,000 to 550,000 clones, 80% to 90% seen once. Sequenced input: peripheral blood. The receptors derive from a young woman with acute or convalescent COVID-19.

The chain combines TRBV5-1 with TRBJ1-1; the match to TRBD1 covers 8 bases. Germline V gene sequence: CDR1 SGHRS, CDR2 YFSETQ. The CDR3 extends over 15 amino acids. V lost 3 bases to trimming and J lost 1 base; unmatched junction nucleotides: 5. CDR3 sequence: CASSSRDRSNTEAFF. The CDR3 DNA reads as TGCGCCAGCAGCTCTAGGGACAGGTCGAACACTGAAGCTTTCTTT.

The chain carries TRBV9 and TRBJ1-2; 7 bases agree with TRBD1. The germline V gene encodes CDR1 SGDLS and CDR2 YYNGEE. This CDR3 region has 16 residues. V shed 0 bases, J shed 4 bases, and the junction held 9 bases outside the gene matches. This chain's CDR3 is CASSVGNGQDPYGYTF. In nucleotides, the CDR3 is TGTGCCAGCAGCGTAGGTAATGGACAGGATCCCTATGGCTACACCTTC.

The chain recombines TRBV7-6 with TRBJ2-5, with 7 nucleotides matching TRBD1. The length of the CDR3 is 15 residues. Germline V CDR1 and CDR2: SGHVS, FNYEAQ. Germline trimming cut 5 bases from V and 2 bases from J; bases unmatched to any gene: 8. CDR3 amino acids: CASSASPGQQETQYF. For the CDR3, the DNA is TGTGCCAGCAGCGCGAGTCCGGGACAGCAAGAGACCCAGTACTTC.

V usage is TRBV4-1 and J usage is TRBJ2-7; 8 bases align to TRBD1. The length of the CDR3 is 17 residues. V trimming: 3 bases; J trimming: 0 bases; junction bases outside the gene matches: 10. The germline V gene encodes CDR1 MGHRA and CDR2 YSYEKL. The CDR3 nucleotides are TGCGCCAGCAGCCATTCTTCCGGGACAGGATCCTCCTACGAGCAGTACTTC. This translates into CASSHSSGTGSSYEQYF.

The CDR3 loop reads CASSLPGAGTDTQYF. CDR3 in DNA: TGTGCCAGCAGTTTACCAGGGGCGGGCACAGATACGCAGTATTTT. The chain joins TRBV28 to TRBJ2-3; tentative D call: TRBD1 (6 bases). Germline V lookup: CDR1 MDHEN, CDR2 SYDVKM. V lost 2 bases and J lost 1, with 10 bases in between. The CDR3 is 15 amino acids.

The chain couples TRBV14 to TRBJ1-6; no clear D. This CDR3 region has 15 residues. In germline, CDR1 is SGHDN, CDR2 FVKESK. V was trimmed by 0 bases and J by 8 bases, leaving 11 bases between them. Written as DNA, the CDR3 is TGTGCCAGCAGCCAAGATCTTACAGATTATTCACCCCTCCACTTT. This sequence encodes CASSQDLTDYSPLHF.

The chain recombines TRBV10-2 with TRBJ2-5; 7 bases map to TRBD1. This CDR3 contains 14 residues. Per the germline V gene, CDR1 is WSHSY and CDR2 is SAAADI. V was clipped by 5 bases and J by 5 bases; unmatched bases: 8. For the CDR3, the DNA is TGCGCCAGCAGTAAAACAGGGGTCGGGGAGACCCAGTACTTC. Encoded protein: CASSKTGVGETQYF.